The present entry profiles one T cell receptor (beta chain) with its context. TRAV- and TRBV-specific primers, spanning alpha and beta chains, primed first-strand cDNA. A constant-region primer paired with the V-primer adapter amplified TCRs over about 20 PCR cycles. TCRdb used MiXCR to reprocess the reads, holding one entry per CDR3 protein. The sample includes 60,000 to 90,000 distinct CDR3 sequences, roughly 30% of them seen just once. The data derive from a study of low-dose radiotherapy and immunotherapy resistance in tumors. Study in general: Ipilimumab 1 mg/kg every six weeks, together with nivolumab 240 mg every two weeks, was given intravenously to patients.

V lost 6 bases, J lost 4 bases, and 15 bases stayed unmatched. Per germline, CDR1 MDHEN and CDR2 SYDVKM. CDR3 length: 16 amino acids. The sample's time point: before trial treatment. The clonotype originates from a female donor with ovarian cancer. The sequenced sample was PBMCs, obtained before treatment. The chain employs TRBV28 and TRBJ2-7, with 7 bases identical to TRBD2. This CDR3 is CASSRGPFILAYEQYF. In DNA form, the CDR3 reads TGTGCCAGCAGCCGAGGCCCCTTTATACTAGCGTACGAGCAGTACTTC.